This T cell receptor (beta chain) was sequenced in a study of T cells in Graves' hyperthyroidism and ophthalmopathy. Details on this clonotype: Its antigen remains unknown.

Whole-study results and caveats: Expanded thyroid clonotypes (above 0.001) were mostly also found in blood.

Amplified TCR beta CDR3 regions derived from RNA transcripts. HTBI primers were the set used in a first-round RT-PCR of the TCR CDR3. MiXCR, applied by TCRdb to the multiplex PCR reads, yields one record per CDR3 protein. The sample holds roughly 660,000 distinct CDR3 sequences; 15% to 20% are singletons and the top ten take less than 20%. This CDR3 has 16 amino acids. The germline CDR1 and CDR2 sequences are MDHEN and SYDVKM. The V gene lost 6 bases and the J gene lost 6 bases, with 23 bases spanning the gap. The sequence was collected from a man aged 50 to 59 with Graves' hyperthyroidism. This chain joins TRBV28 and TRBJ1-1; D is possibly TRBD1 (5 bases). The sample consisted of blood. DNA for the CDR3: TGTGCCAGCAGACCTCGCGCCGGGGGTTCCGTGGCTGAAGCTTTCTTT. Its protein product is CASRPRAGGSVAEAFF.